What follows are 18 T cell receptor beta chains derived from one specimen sequenced in a study of OX40 agonist ivuxolimab in advanced cancers. Generated by immunoSEQ multiplex PCR, the TCRdb table keeps only in-frame clones and is missing some. The sample has tens of thousands of clones; 87% are singletons. Sequencing was performed on CD4+ or CD8+ T cells sorted from blood, taken in a trial of the OX40 agonist ivuxolimab. Receptors originate from an adult with an advanced solid tumor such as melanoma, head and neck, liver or kidney cancer.

The chain has TRBV28 and TRBJ2-1; 8 nucleotides line up with TRBD1. The length of the CDR3 is 12 residues. Trimming took 5 bases from V and 15 from J; bases not matched to a gene: 9. CDR1 and CDR2 from the germline V gene are MDHEN and SYDVKM. The CDR3 sequence: CASSPGQGRRFF. The CDR3 DNA is TGTGCCAGCAGTCCCGGACAGGGAAGACGGTTCTTC.

The gene calls are TRBV28 and TRBJ1-4; the D is unclear. With 0 bases removed from V and 0 bases from J, the gap between germline ends came to 5 bases. The CDR3 length is 15 residues. Germline V gene sequence: CDR1 MDHEN, CDR2 SYDVKM. CDR3 nucleotide sequence: TGTGCCAGCAGTTTATGGGGCGCAACTAATGAAAAACTGTTTTTT. This encodes CASSLWGATNEKLFF.

CDR3 in amino acids: CASGRGYEQYF. The CDR3 region has the DNA TGTGCCAGCGGTCGGGGGTACGAGCAGTACTTC. The chain is built from TRBV2 and TRBJ2-7; D may be TRBD2 (6 bases). Germline V gene lookup returns CDR1 SNHLY and CDR2 FYNNEI. The CDR3 covers 11 residues. Trimming stripped 8 bases from V and 4 bases from J, with 9 bases between.

The V gene is TRBV7-9, the J gene TRBJ1-1; the match to TRBD1 covers 10 bases. Germline CDR1 reads SEHNR; CDR2 reads FQNEAQ (reference sequence). CDR3 length: 15 amino acids. V lost 5 bases, J lost 3 bases, and 6 bases stayed unmatched. The CDR3 DNA sequence: TGTGCCAGCAGCCTGGGACAGGGGATCGACACTGAAGCTTTCTTT. Translated, it gives CASSLGQGIDTEAFF.

The chain combines TRBV10-3 with TRBJ2-3, with 9 nucleotides matching TRBD2. J gave up 3 bases and V 6 bases, and 7 bases lay outside the gene matches. The CDR3 covers 15 residues. Germline CDR1 reads ENHRY; CDR2 reads SYGVKD. The CDR3, as DNA: TGTGCCATCAGGAATAGCGGGGGCCCGACAGATACGCAGTATTTT. It codes for CAIRNSGGPTDTQYF.

The chain combines TRBV7-3 with TRBJ2-5; D gene uncertain. Trimming took off 5 bases at V and 4 bases at J, with 14 bases between the two ends. The germline gives CDR1 SGHTA, CDR2 FQGTGA. CDR3 size: 14 residues. The CDR3 DNA reads as TGTGCCAGCAGCCAAGGACCTGGCCCAGAGACCCAGTACTTC. Its protein is CASSQGPGPETQYF. The entire variable domain, with the rest obtained from reference TRBV7-3 and TRBJ2-5, is as follows: GAGVSQTPSNKVTEKGKYVELRCDPISGHTALYWYRQSLGQGPEFLIYFQGTGAADDSGLPNDRFFAVRPEGSVSTLKIQRTERGDSAVYLCASSQGPGPETQYFGPGTRLLVL.

The table lists this clone with a count of one. The V gene is TRBV5-4, the J gene TRBJ1-5; a weak D match, TRBD1 (6 bases). This CDR3 region has 14 residues. Germline CDR1 SGHNT, CDR2 YYREEE (reference sequence). Deletions cut 6 bases from V and 5 bases from J, with 15 bases between. CDR3 sequence: CASTRRGAHQPQHF. The CDR3 coding sequence is TGTGCCAGCACCCGGCGGGGGGCACATCAGCCCCAGCATTTT.

This clone was seen only once. CDR3 in amino acids: CASSPEGSAYSGNTIYF. In nucleotides, the CDR3 is TGTGCCAGCTCACCGGAGGGCAGCGCCTACTCTGGAAACACCATATATTTT. The chain uses TRBV18 and TRBJ1-3; D not resolved. The CDR3 contains 17 residues. Germline V CDR1 and CDR2: KGHSH, LQKENI. The V gene lost 3 bases and the J gene lost 0 bases, with 15 bases spanning the gap.

The chain has TRBV5-1 and TRBJ2-1; a possible D gene is TRBD2 (6 bases). This CDR3 is built from 14 residues. V gave up 0 bases and J gave up 4 bases, with 8 bases separating them. Germline V gives CDR1 SGHRS, CDR2 YFSETQ. In DNA form, the CDR3 reads TGCGCCAGCAGCTTGGCGGGGACTTACAATGAGCAGTTCTTC. This encodes CASSLAGTYNEQFF.

The chain combines TRBV9 with TRBJ1-3; D call uncertain. This CDR3 region has 12 residues. Germline-derived CDR1 and CDR2 are SGDLS and YYNGEE. The V and J ends lost 4 bases and 9 bases respectively, with 11 bases between them. The CDR3 here is CASSSDTFTIYF. The CDR3 DNA follows: TGTGCCAGCAGCTCAGACACCTTCACCATATATTTT. Full variable domain (outside the CDR3, taken from reference TRBV9 and TRBJ1-3): DSGVTQTPKHLITATGQRVTLRCSPRSGDLSVYWYQQSLDQGLQFLIQYYNGEERAKGNILERFSAQQFPDLHSELNLSSLELGDSALYFCASSSDTFTIYFGEGSWLTVV.

For the CDR3, the DNA is TGCGCCAGCAGCTTGGACACGGACGGCAACTATGGCTACACCTTC. Residues: CASSLDTDGNYGYTF. The chain couples TRBV5-1 to TRBJ1-2; D call uncertain. The CDR3 loop spans 15 amino acids. V shed 0 bases and J shed 2 bases, with 11 bases lying between them. Germline loops: CDR1 SGHRS, CDR2 YFSETQ.

This chain uses TRBV28 with TRBJ1-2; D is undetermined. The V gene's germline CDR1 is MDHEN and CDR2 SYDVKM. This CDR3 region has 15 residues. Trimming shortened V by 7 bases and J by 7 bases, and 22 bases separated the two germline ends. The CDR3, as DNA: TGTGCCAGCACCTCTACCGGACTCCCCACGCCTGGCTACACCTTC. Translating gives CASTSTGLPTPGYTF.

The chain has TRBV4-1 and TRBJ1-1; possibly TRBD1 for D (5 bases). V was cut by 0 bases and J by 7 bases, with 15 bases left in between. Germline-derived CDR1 and CDR2 are MGHRA and YSYEKL. The CDR3 spans 15 residues. The CDR3 DNA follows: TGCGCCAGCAGCCAAGATAAGAGAGGGGCGATTGAAGCTTTCTTT. Its translation is CASSQDKRGAIEAFF.

The V gene is TRBV7-9, the J gene TRBJ2-1, with 7 bases fitting TRBD2. Trimming took 0 bases from V and 10 from J; bases not matched to a gene: 12. Germline assignment: CDR1 SEHNR and CDR2 FQNEAQ (reference sequence). The CDR3 sequence is 16 residues long. This CDR3 is CASSLAGSGTLGEQFF. The CDR3 DNA sequence: TGTGCCAGCAGCTTAGCGGGGAGCGGGACCCTCGGGGAGCAGTTCTTC.

The V call is TRBV19, the J call TRBJ1-4; D unresolved. CDR1 and CDR2 (germline): LNHDA, SQIVND (reference sequence). Trimming took off 9 bases at V and 0 bases at J, with 17 bases between the two ends. This CDR3 contains 16 residues. CDR3: CARPPHSVATNEKLFF. CDR3 coding DNA: TGTGCCAGGCCCCCCCACAGTGTTGCAACTAATGAAAAACTGTTTTTT.

The V gene is TRBV11-1, the J gene TRBJ2-7; possibly TRBD2 for D (5 bases). Germline V gene data show CDR1 as SGHAT and CDR2 as FQDESV (reference sequence). The CDR3 consists of 12 residues. With 2 bases removed from V and 6 bases from J, the gap between germline ends came to 8 bases. The CDR3 DNA reads TGTGCCAGCAGCTTAAGCGGCCGCGAGCAGTACTTC. Its translation: CASSLSGREQYF. Full variable domain (rest looked up from reference TRBV11-1 and TRBJ2-7): EAEVAQSPRYKITEKSQAVAFWCDPISGHATLYWYRQILGQGPELLVQFQDESVVDDSQLPKDRFSAERLKGVDSTLKIQPAELGDSAMYLCASSLSGREQYFGPGTRLTVT.

The CDR3 region is CASSGGQWNTEAFF. The CDR3 nucleotides read TGTGCCAGCAGCGGTGGACAGTGGAACACTGAAGCTTTCTTT. The V and J genes are TRBV2 and TRBJ1-1; D perhaps matches TRBD1 (6 bases). Germline CDR1 and CDR2: SNHLY and FYNNEI. The CDR3 contains 14 residues. V was trimmed by 6 bases and J by 1 base, leaving 12 bases between them. The entire variable domain, with the rest obtained from reference TRBV2 and TRBJ1-1, is as follows: EPEVTQTPSHQVTQMGQEVILRCVPISNHLYFYWYRQILGQKVEFLVSFYNNEISEKSEIFDDQFSVERPDGSNFTLKIRSTKLEDSAMYFCASSGGQWNTEAFFGQGTRLTVV.

The chain couples TRBV18 to TRBJ2-1; 11 positions agree with TRBD2. Germline CDR1 is KGHSH and CDR2 is LQKENI. V dropped 3 bases and J dropped 11; count of bases not matched to a gene: 12. The CDR3 covers 16 residues. The CDR3 loop reads CASSPPGLAVQMKQFF. The DNA for the CDR3 is TGTGCCAGCTCACCCCCGGGACTAGCGGTACAAATGAAGCAGTTCTTC.